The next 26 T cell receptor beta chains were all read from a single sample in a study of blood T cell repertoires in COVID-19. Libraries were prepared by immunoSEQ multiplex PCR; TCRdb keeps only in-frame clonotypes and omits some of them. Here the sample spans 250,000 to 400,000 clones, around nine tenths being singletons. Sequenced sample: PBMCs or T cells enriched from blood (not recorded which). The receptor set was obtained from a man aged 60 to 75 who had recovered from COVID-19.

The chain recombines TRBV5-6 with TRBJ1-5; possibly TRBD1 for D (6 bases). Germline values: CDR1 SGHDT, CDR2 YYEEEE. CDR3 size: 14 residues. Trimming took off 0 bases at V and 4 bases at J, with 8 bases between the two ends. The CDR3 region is CASSLGTGNQPQHF. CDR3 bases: TGTGCCAGCAGCTTGGGAACAGGGAATCAGCCCCAGCATTTT.

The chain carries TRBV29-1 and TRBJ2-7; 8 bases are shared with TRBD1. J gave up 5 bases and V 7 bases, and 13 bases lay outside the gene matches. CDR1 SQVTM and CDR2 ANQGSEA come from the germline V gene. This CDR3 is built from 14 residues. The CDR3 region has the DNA TGCAGCGCCCGACAGCTTCAGGGGGCCAACGAGCAGTACTTC. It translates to CSARQLQGANEQYF.

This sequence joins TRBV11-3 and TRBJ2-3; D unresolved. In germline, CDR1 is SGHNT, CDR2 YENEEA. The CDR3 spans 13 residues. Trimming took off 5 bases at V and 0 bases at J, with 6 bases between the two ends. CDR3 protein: CASSPPSTDTQYF. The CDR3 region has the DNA TGTGCCAGCAGCCCCCCTAGCACAGATACGCAGTATTTT.

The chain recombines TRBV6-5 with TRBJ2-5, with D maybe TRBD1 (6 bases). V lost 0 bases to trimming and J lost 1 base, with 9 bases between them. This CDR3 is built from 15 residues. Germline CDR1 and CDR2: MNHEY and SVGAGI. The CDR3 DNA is TGTGCCAGCAGTTACTCGTCCAGGGGCCAAGAGACCCAGTACTTC. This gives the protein CASSYSSRGQETQYF.

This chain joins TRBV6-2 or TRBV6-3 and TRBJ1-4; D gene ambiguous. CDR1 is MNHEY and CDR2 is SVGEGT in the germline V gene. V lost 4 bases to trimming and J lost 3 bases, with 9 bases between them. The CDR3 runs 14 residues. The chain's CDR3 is CASSSRAANEKLFF. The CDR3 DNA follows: TGTGCCAGCAGTTCGCGGGCAGCTAATGAAAAACTGTTTTTT.

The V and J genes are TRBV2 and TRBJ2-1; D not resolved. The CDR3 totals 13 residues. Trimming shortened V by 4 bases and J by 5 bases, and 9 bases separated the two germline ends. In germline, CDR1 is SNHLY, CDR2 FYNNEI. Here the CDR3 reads CASSVERNNEQFF. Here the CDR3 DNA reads TGTGCCAGCAGTGTGGAGAGGAACAATGAGCAGTTCTTC.

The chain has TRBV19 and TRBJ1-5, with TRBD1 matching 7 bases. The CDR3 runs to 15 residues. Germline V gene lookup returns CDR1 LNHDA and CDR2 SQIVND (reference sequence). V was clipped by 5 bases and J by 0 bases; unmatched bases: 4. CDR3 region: CASSVDRSSNQPQHF. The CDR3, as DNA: TGTGCCAGTAGTGTGGACAGGAGTAGCAATCAGCCCCAGCATTTT.

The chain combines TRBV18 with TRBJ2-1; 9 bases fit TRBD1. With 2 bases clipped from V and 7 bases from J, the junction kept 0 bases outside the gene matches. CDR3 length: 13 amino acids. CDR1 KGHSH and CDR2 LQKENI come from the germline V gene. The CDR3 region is CASSPGTGNEQFF. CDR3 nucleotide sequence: TGTGCCAGCTCACCAGGGACAGGGAATGAGCAGTTCTTC. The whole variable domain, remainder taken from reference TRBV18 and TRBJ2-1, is NAGVMQNPRHLVRRRGQEARLRCSPMKGHSHVYWYRQLPEEGLKFMVYLQKENIIDESGMPKERFSAEFPKEGPSILRIQQVVRGDSAAYFCASSPGTGNEQFFGPGTRLTVL.

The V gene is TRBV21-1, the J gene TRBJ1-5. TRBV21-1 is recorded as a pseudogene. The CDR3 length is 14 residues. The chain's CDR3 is CASLIFRGCQPQHF. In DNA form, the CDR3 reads TGTGCCAGCCTGATATTTCGGGGTTGTCAGCCCCAGCATTTT.

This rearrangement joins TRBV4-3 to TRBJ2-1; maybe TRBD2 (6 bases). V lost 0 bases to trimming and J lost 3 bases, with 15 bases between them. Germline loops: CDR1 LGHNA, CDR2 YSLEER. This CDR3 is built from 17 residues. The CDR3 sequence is CASSQDRGGGSYNEQFF. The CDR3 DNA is TGCGCCAGCAGCCAAGATCGGGGAGGCGGCAGCTACAATGAGCAGTTCTTC.

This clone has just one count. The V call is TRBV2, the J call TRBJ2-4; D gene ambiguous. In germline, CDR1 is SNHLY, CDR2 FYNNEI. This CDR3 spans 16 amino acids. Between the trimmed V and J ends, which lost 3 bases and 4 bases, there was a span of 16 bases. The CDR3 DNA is TGTGCCAGCAGTGAGTTTATAGCTCGGTCGAAAAACATTCAGTACTTC. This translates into CASSEFIARSKNIQYF.

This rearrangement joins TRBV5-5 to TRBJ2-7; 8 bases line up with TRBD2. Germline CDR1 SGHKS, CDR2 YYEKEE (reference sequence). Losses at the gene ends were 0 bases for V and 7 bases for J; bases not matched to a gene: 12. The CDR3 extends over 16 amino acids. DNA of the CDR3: TGTGCCAGCAGCTTGGCCCTAGCGGGTTATCGGGGAGAGCAGTACTTC. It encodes CASSLALAGYRGEQYF.

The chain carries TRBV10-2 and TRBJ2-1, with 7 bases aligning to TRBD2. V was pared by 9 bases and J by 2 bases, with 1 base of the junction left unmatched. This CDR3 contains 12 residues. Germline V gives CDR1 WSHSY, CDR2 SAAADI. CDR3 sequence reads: CASSGPYNEQFF. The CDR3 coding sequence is TGCGCCAGTAGCGGGCCCTACAATGAGCAGTTCTTC.

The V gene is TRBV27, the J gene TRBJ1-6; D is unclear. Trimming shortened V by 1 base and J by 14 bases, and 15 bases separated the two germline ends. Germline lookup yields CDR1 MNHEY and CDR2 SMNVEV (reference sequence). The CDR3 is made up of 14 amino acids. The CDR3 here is CASSLWGGGSALHF. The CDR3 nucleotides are TGTGCCAGCAGTTTATGGGGTGGCGGTAGCGCCCTCCACTTT.

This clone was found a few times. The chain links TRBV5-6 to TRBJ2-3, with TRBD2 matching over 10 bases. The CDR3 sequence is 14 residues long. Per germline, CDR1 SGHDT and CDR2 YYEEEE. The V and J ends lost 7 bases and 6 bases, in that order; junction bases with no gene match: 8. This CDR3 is CASLLAGTLDTQYF. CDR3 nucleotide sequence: TGTGCCAGCTTACTAGCGGGAACACTGGATACGCAGTATTTT.

In nucleotides, the CDR3 is TGTGCCAGCAGTGGCAACGGGAACACTGAAGCTTTCTTT. Encoded protein: CASSGNGNTEAFF. The J gene is TRBJ1-1, the V gene TRBV25-1; no reliable D call. With 4 bases removed from V and 1 base from J, the gap between germline ends came to 7 bases. CDR3 length equals 13 residues. Germline CDR1 MGHDK, CDR2 SYGVNS.

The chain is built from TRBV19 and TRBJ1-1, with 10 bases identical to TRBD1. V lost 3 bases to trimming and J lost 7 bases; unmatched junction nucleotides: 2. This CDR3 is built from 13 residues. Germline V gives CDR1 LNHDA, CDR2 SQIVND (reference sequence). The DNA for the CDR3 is TGTGCCAGTAGTATGGGGACAGGGGTTGAAGCTTTCTTT. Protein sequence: CASSMGTGVEAFF.

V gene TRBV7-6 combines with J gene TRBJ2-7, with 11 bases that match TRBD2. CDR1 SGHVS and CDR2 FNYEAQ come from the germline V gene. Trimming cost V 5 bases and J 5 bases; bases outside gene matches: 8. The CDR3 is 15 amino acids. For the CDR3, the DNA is TGTGCCAGCAGCACCACTAGCGGGAGTAACAACGAGCAGTACTTC. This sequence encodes CASSTTSGSNNEQYF.

CDR3 sequence: CASSLVTGTGGNYGYTF. Written as DNA, the CDR3 is TGTGCCAGCAGCTTAGTAACCGGGACAGGGGGTAACTATGGCTACACCTTC. The chain links TRBV7-2 to TRBJ1-2; 11 bases are a match to TRBD1. With 1 base clipped from V and 1 base from J, the junction kept 5 bases outside the gene matches. The germline gives CDR1 SGHTA, CDR2 FQGNSA. This CDR3 is 17 amino acids long.

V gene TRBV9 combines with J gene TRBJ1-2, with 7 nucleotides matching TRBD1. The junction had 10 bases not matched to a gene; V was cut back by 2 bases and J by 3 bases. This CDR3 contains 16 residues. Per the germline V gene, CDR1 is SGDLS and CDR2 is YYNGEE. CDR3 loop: CASSVRQGRGYYGYTF. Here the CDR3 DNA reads TGTGCCAGCAGCGTCCGACAGGGAAGAGGGTACTATGGCTACACCTTC.

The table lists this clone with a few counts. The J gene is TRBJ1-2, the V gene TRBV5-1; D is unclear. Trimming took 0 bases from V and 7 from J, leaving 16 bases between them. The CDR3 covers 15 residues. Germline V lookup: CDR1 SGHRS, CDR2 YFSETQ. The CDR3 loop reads CASSLGANPPGGYTF. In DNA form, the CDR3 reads TGCGCCAGCAGCTTGGGGGCCAACCCCCCAGGTGGCTACACCTTC.

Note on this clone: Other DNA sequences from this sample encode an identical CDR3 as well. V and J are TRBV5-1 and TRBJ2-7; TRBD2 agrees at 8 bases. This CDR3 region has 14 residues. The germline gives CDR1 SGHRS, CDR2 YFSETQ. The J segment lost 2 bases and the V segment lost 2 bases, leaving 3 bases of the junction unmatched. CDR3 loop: CASSFTSGTYEQYF. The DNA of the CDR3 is TGCGCCAGCAGCTTCACTAGCGGTACCTACGAGCAGTACTTC. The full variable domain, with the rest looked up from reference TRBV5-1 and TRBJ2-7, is KAGVTQTPRYLIKTRGQQVTLSCSPISGHRSVSWYQQTPGQGLQFLFEYFSETQRNKGNFPGRFSGRQFSNSRSEMNVSTLELGDSALYLCASSFTSGTYEQYFGPGTRLTVT.

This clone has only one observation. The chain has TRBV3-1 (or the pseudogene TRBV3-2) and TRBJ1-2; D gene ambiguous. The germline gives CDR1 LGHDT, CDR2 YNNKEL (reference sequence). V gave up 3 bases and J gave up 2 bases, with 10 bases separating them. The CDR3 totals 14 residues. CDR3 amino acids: CASSHRGGNYGYTF. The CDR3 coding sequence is TGTGCCAGCAGCCACCGAGGAGGGAACTATGGCTACACCTTC.

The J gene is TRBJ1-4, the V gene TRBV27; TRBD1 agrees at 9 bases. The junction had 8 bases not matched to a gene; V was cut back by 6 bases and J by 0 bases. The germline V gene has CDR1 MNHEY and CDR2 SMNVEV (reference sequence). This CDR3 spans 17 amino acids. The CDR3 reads CASSPDRGTPTNEKLFF. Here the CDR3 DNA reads TGTGCCAGCAGCCCGGACAGGGGAACTCCAACTAATGAAAAACTGTTTTTT. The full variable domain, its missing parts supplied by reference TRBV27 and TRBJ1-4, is EAQVTQNPRYLITVTGKKLTVTCSQNMNHEYMSWYRQDPGLGLRQIYYSMNVEVTDKGDVPEGYKVSRKEKRNFPLILESPSPNQTSLYFCASSPDRGTPTNEKLFFGSGTQLSVL.

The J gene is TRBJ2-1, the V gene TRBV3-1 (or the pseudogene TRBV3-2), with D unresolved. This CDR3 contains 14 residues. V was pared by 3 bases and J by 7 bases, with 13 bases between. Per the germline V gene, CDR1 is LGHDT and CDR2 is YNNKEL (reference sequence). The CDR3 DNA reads TGTGCCAGCAGCCATCACCAGAACATGAATGAGCAGTTCTTC. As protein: CASSHHQNMNEQFF.

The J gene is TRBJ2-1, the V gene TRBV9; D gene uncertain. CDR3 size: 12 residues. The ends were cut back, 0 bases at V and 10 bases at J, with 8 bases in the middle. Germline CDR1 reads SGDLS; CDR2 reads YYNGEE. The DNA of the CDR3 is TGTGCCAGCAGCGTAGGGTCTAGGGAGCAGTTCTTC. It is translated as CASSVGSREQFF.